What follows is one T cell receptor (beta chain) and its context. Antigen specificity is unknown. Trimming stripped 7 bases from V and 1 base from J, with 10 bases between. The germline V gene encodes CDR1 LNHDA and CDR2 SQIVND (reference sequence). This CDR3 comprises 13 residues. The sample belongs to a study of vaccination and CD4 T cells after COVID-19. As to treatment: roughly 11-day PBMC culture with coronavirus spike peptide pools or control peptides (ViraFEST assay). Positive PCR dates covered March to December 2020, before US Alpha, Beta and Delta variants. Sequencing of DNA taken from cultured CD4+ T cells relied on the Oncomine TCR Beta short-read assay. MiXCR, applied by TCRdb to the PCR reads, yields one record per CDR3 protein. The sample records about 18,000 distinct CDR3 sequences, just under 45% being singletons.

This receptor was obtained from a human donor who had recovered from COVID-19. J is TRBJ1-1 and V is TRBV19; D remains unclear. The specimen comprised CD4+ T cells from blood, cultured in vitro, sampled after SARS-CoV-2 vaccination. CDR3: CASTPSRNTEAFF. CDR3 nucleotides: TGTGCCAGTACCCCAAGTAGGAACACTGAAGCTTTCTTT.